This record looks at one T cell receptor beta chain sequence and its context. The sample comes from a study of blood T cell repertoires in COVID-19. Study overall: Samples taken during acute and convalescent COVID-19 were collected in the United States, Italy and Spain. From T cells, B-cell-depleted T cells, or PBMCs came the material, which was cDNA or gDNA.

This CDR3 region has 20 residues. CDR1 SGHVS and CDR2 FQNEAQ come from the germline V gene. V shed 0 bases, J shed 5 bases, and the junction held 14 bases outside the gene matches. As originally analysed: Estimates of nucleated cell counts were drawn from the amplification of reference gene primers. Produced via immunoSEQ multiplex PCR; TCRdb's table is partial and in-frame only. V, J and clone size derive from that table, while D and trimming were established from the DNA sequence. The data hold almost 80,000 clones, with roughly four fifths observed a single time. The chain links TRBV7-8 to TRBJ2-3, with TRBD2 matching 13 bases. Specimen: peripheral blood. The clonotype was recovered from a woman between 70 and 85 years old with acute or convalescent COVID-19. In DNA, the CDR3 is TGTGCCAGCAGCTTAGCGAGAATAGGACTAGCGGGAGATTCAAGAGATACGCAGTATTTT. Its protein product is CASSLARIGLAGDSRDTQYF.